These 28 T cell receptor beta chains came from one sample sequenced in a study of T cells in tuberculosis. Some clones are missing from TCRdb's copy, which holds only in-frame ones; the method was immunoSEQ multiplex PCR. The sample holds tens of thousands of clones, 90% to 95% seen once. Sequencing input: PBMCs. Receptor source: a donor between 10 and 35 years old with latent tuberculosis or without tuberculosis infection.

The V and J genes are TRBV7-9 and TRBJ1-3; a possible D gene is TRBD1 (5 bases). CDR3 length: 14 residues. The germline CDR1 and CDR2 sequences are SEHNR and FQNEAQ (reference sequence). Trimming removed 2 bases at V and 5 bases at J, with 10 bases between. The CDR3 DNA is TGTGCCAGCAGCTTACCGGGGGGGAGAAACACCATATATTTT. Encoded protein: CASSLPGGRNTIYF.

The rearrangement links TRBV5-5 to TRBJ1-1; tentative D call: TRBD1 (5 bases). The CDR3 loop spans 16 amino acids. The V end lost 0 bases, the J end lost 6 bases, and 18 bases lay between the germline ends. CDR1 and CDR2 from the germline V gene are SGHKS and YYEKEE (reference sequence). The CDR3 is CASSLALGVSRPEAFF. DNA for the CDR3: TGTGCCAGCAGCTTGGCCCTAGGGGTCAGTCGCCCTGAAGCTTTCTTT. Full variable domain (outside the CDR3, taken from reference TRBV5-5 and TRBJ1-1): DAGVTQSPTHLIKTRGQQVTLRCSPISGHKSVSWYQQVLGQGPQFIFQYYEKEERGRGNFPDRFSARQFPNYSSELNVNALLLGDSALYLCASSLALGVSRPEAFFGQGTRLTVV.

This chain uses TRBV6-5 with TRBJ1-4, with a possible D match to TRBD1 (5 bases). V lost 2 bases and J lost 8, with 12 bases in between. The germline gives CDR1 MNHEY, CDR2 SVGAGI. The CDR3 extends over 14 amino acids. As DNA, the CDR3 is TGTGCCAGCAGTTACGGGGGGGTTGAAGAAAAACTGTTTTTT. Residues: CASSYGGVEEKLFF.

This clone showed up just once. The CDR3 bases are TGTGCCAGCGAGCTTCCCACCGGGGAGCTGTTTTTT. Residues: CASELPTGELFF. The chain carries TRBV7-6 and TRBJ2-2; D is undetermined. From germline, CDR1 is SGHVS and CDR2 FNYEAQ. Trimming shortened V by 8 bases and J by 4 bases, and 8 bases separated the two germline ends. The CDR3 is made up of 12 amino acids.

The CDR3 coding sequence is TGTGCCAGCTCACCCTACCGGACAGGGTTGGACACTGAAGCTTTCTTT. This gives the protein CASSPYRTGLDTEAFF. The chain employs TRBV18 and TRBJ1-1; 8 nucleotides match TRBD1. CDR3 size: 16 residues. The germline gives CDR1 KGHSH, CDR2 LQKENI. J gave up 3 bases and V 3 bases, and 9 bases lay outside the gene matches.

The CDR3 sequence: CASSLLGDTEAFF. The CDR3 nucleotides read TGTGCCAGCAGCTTATTAGGGGACACTGAAGCTTTCTTT. The V gene is TRBV7-6, the J gene TRBJ1-1; tentative D call: TRBD1 (5 bases). CDR1 SGHVS and CDR2 FNYEAQ come from the germline V gene. The V and J ends lost 2 bases and 3 bases respectively, with 7 bases between them. The CDR3 runs to 13 residues.

This rearrangement joins TRBV12-5 to TRBJ2-5; no reliable D call. Trimming took 4 bases from V and 5 from J, leaving 8 bases between them. Germline-derived CDR1 and CDR2 are LGHNT and FRNRAP. The CDR3 has 12 residues. The CDR3 is CASGSLSETQYF. The CDR3 DNA reads TGTGCTAGTGGTTCTCTCTCGGAGACCCAGTACTTC.

This chain uses TRBV5-6 with TRBJ1-5, with TRBD1 as a possible D gene (5 bases). CDR1 is SGHDT and CDR2 is YYEEEE in the germline V gene. The ends were cut back, 1 base at V and 9 bases at J, with 11 bases in the middle. The CDR3 has 13 residues. The CDR3 DNA sequence: TGTGCCAGCAGCTTGAGTATAAGGGGGCCCCAGCATTTT. This translates into CASSLSIRGPQHF.

This clone has only one observation. The chain joins TRBV6-5 to TRBJ2-5; a possible D gene is TRBD2 (6 bases). CDR1 and CDR2 (germline): MNHEY, SVGAGI. V was clipped by 6 bases and J by 7 bases, with 21 bases between them. The CDR3 is 15 residues long. CDR3 coding DNA: TGTGCCAGCAGCCGGTCCGGGACTCTCCCAGGGACCCAGTACTTC. Its protein product is CASSRSGTLPGTQYF.

J is TRBJ1-1 and V is TRBV11-2; D is ambiguous. V was clipped by 3 bases and J by 0 bases, with 11 bases between them. Germline V gene sequence: CDR1 SGHAT, CDR2 FQNNGV. The CDR3 spans 15 residues. The CDR3 region has the DNA TGTGCCAGCAGCTTTGGGAGTACGGTGAACACTGAAGCTTTCTTT. Protein sequence: CASSFGSTVNTEAFF.

The genes are TRBV27 and TRBJ2-3; tentatively, D is TRBD1 (5 bases). The CDR3 sequence is 15 residues long. Between the trimmed V and J ends, which lost 5 bases and 0 bases, there was a span of 12 bases. Germline assignment: CDR1 MNHEY and CDR2 SMNVEV (reference sequence). CDR3 in amino acids: CASSPTTASTDTQYF. As DNA, the CDR3 is TGTGCCAGCAGTCCTACGACAGCCAGCACAGATACGCAGTATTTT.

The rearrangement uses TRBV2 and TRBJ2-1, with TRBD1 as a possible D gene (5 bases). The V gene's germline CDR1 is SNHLY and CDR2 FYNNEI. The CDR3 totals 13 residues. V lost 10 bases and J 8 bases, leaving 18 bases between the germline ends. CDR3 loop: CATKKGPGDEQFF. The CDR3 DNA sequence: TGTGCCACCAAGAAGGGGCCTGGGGATGAGCAGTTCTTC.

CDR3 loop: CASSLVQGDRGEKLFF. Written as DNA, the CDR3 is TGTGCCAGCAGCTTAGTCCAGGGGGACAGGGGGGAAAAACTGTTTTTT. This chain uses TRBV7-2 with TRBJ1-4, with 11 positions matching TRBD1. Germline lookup yields CDR1 SGHTA and CDR2 FQGNSA. The ends lost 1 base at V and 8 bases at J; junction bases unmatched: 6. CDR3 length equals 16 residues.

The chain employs TRBV28 and TRBJ2-3; TRBD2 aligns across 7 bases. Trimming at V came to 4 bases and at J to 2 bases, leaving 12 bases not matched to a gene. The V gene's germline CDR1 is MDHEN and CDR2 SYDVKM. The CDR3 sequence is 17 residues long. The chain's CDR3 is CASSSHSTGGSTDTQYF. CDR3 DNA sequence: TGTGCCAGCAGTTCCCACAGCACCGGGGGGTCCACAGATACGCAGTATTTT.

For the CDR3, the DNA is TGTGCCAGCAGTGCGGGACTAGCGGGAGACATCTACAATGAGCAGTTCTTC. It specifies CASSAGLAGDIYNEQFF. The chain has TRBV6-1 and TRBJ2-1; the match to TRBD2 covers 14 bases. Germline V gene data show CDR1 as MNHNS and CDR2 as SASEGT. V lost 4 bases and J lost 3; bases outside the gene matches: 5. The CDR3 loop spans 17 amino acids.

The chain links TRBV19 to TRBJ2-7, with a weak D call TRBD1 (6 bases). CDR1 LNHDA and CDR2 SQIVND come from the germline V gene (reference sequence). V lost 5 bases and J 6 bases, leaving 14 bases between the germline ends. This CDR3 spans 13 amino acids. This CDR3 is CASSEQGYGEQYF. The CDR3 coding sequence is TGTGCCAGTAGTGAACAGGGATACGGCGAGCAGTACTTC.

The CDR3 nucleotides are TGTGCCAGCAGTGCCGGGGGATATGAAGCTTTCTTT. Translated: CASSAGGYEAFF. The chain carries TRBV25-1 and TRBJ1-1; weak D call: TRBD1 (5 bases). Looked up from germline, CDR1 is MGHDK and CDR2 is SYGVNS. V lost 4 bases and J lost 7, with 10 bases in between. The CDR3 totals 12 residues.

The chain employs TRBV30 and TRBJ2-1; 8 nucleotides agree with TRBD2. Trimming at V came to 3 bases and at J to 4 bases, leaving 14 bases not matched to a gene. This CDR3 has 17 amino acids. The V gene's germline CDR1 is GTSNPN and CDR2 SVGIG (reference sequence). The CDR3 coding sequence is TGTGCCTGGAGGGACCCCCTGGAGCGGGGGCCATACAATGAGCAGTTCTTC. Encoded protein: CAWRDPLERGPYNEQFF. Together with reference TRBV30 and TRBJ2-1, the CDR3 gives the full variable domain: SQTIHQWPATLVQPVGSPLSLECTVEGTSNPNLYWYRQAAGRGLQLLFYSVGIGQISSEVPQNLSASRPQDRQFILSSKKLLLSDSGFYLCAWRDPLERGPYNEQFFGPGTRLTVL.

In this sample, this clone turned up once. The chain joins TRBV7-8 to TRBJ1-1; 7 bases line up with TRBD1. The germline V gene has CDR1 SGHVS and CDR2 FQNEAQ. J gave up 4 bases and V 3 bases, and 8 bases lay outside the gene matches. This CDR3 has 15 amino acids. CDR3 bases: TGTGCCAGCAGCTTTGCAGGGGGAAGTAGCACTGAAGCTTTCTTT. Translated: CASSFAGGSSTEAFF.

The V gene is TRBV6-1, the J gene TRBJ2-7; perhaps TRBD1 as D (6 bases). Trimming took 2 bases from V and 3 from J, leaving 17 bases between them. CDR3 length: 16 residues. Germline V gene sequence: CDR1 MNHNS, CDR2 SASEGT. CDR3 amino acids: CASSERQSGAVYEQYF. As DNA, the CDR3 is TGTGCCAGCAGTGAACGCCAGTCAGGGGCTGTCTACGAGCAGTACTTC.

The chain joins TRBV6-4 to TRBJ1-2; 9 bases are a match to TRBD1. With 2 bases clipped from V and 6 bases from J, the junction kept 7 bases outside the gene matches. This CDR3 has 15 amino acids. Germline CDR1 and CDR2: MRHNA and SNTAGT. CDR3 in DNA: TGTGCCAGCAGTGACCATAGGGACAGGGCCCATGGCTACACCTTC. The encoded protein is CASSDHRDRAHGYTF.

J is TRBJ1-1 and V is TRBV29-1; the match to TRBD1 covers 7 bases. The CDR3 length is 18 residues. Germline trimming cut 4 bases from V and 3 bases from J; bases unmatched to any gene: 20. Germline lookup yields CDR1 SQVTM and CDR2 ANQGSEA. CDR3 sequence: CSVAPSRQGRTSDTEAFF. The CDR3 DNA is TGCAGCGTTGCACCCTCCCGACAGGGCAGAACATCGGACACTGAAGCTTTCTTT.

V usage is TRBV7-9 and J usage is TRBJ2-7; 10 bases are shared with TRBD2. The V gene end was trimmed by 2 bases and the J gene end by 0 bases; junction bases not matched to a gene: 10. Germline V CDR1 and CDR2: SEHNR, FQNEAQ (reference sequence). The CDR3 is made up of 18 amino acids. As DNA, the CDR3 is TGTGCCAGCAGCTTATTACTGGGTGCTAGCGGGAGCTCCTACGAGCAGTACTTC. Protein: CASSLLLGASGSSYEQYF.

This clone was counted once. This chain links TRBV30 with TRBJ1-5, with D unclear. Trimming stripped 1 base from V and 0 bases from J, with 10 bases between. In germline, CDR1 is GTSNPN, CDR2 SVGIG (reference sequence). This CDR3 is built from 15 residues. As DNA, the CDR3 is TGTGCCTGGAGTGCCCCGGGTCGTAGCAATCAGCCCCAGCATTTT. Its translation is CAWSAPGRSNQPQHF.

This chain uses TRBV6-5 with TRBJ2-5; no clear D. V was pared by 9 bases and J by 2 bases, with 16 bases between. This CDR3 has 14 residues. Germline lookup yields CDR1 MNHEY and CDR2 SVGAGI. Here the CDR3 reads CASSPLLGQETQYF. The CDR3, as DNA: TGTGCCAGTTCCCCCCTTCTCGGGCAAGAGACCCAGTACTTC.

The J gene is TRBJ1-1, the V gene TRBV7-6; D is uncertain. The CDR3 totals 12 residues. V was pared by 3 bases and J by 0 bases, with 2 bases between. CDR1 is SGHVS, CDR2 FNYEAQ, per germline. CDR3 sequence: CASSFLNTEAFF. As DNA, the CDR3 is TGTGCCAGCAGCTTCTTGAACACTGAAGCTTTCTTT.

As for this clone: In the same sample, other DNA sequences code for this CDR3. The chain has TRBV18 and TRBJ2-7; 7 nucleotides align to TRBD1. The germline CDR1 and CDR2 sequences are KGHSH and LQKENI. This CDR3 has 14 residues. With 2 bases clipped from V and 2 bases from J, the junction kept 3 bases outside the gene matches. The CDR3 here is CASSPRTGTYEQYF. The CDR3 region has the DNA TGTGCCAGCTCACCAAGGACAGGTACCTACGAGCAGTACTTC.

CDR3 in DNA: TGTGCCTGGAAGGGGCACTACAATCAGCCCCAGCATTTT. Its protein is CAWKGHYNQPQHF. This chain links TRBV30 with TRBJ1-5; D possibly corresponds to TRBD1 (5 bases). In germline, CDR1 is GTSNPN, CDR2 SVGIG (reference sequence). The CDR3 covers 13 residues. Trimming removed 4 bases at V and 3 bases at J, with 10 bases between.